In its sample, the clone carrying this T cell receptor beta chain was seen many times. What it binds is unknown. This sample was taken from a study of T-cell memory formation after mild COVID-19. Findings and limits, study-wide: Pre-infection memory contained some responding clones, which suggested that cross-reactive memory had joined.

TCRdb re-derived calls from the 5' RACE reads in MiXCR, one entry per CDR3 protein. The data show fewer than 350,000 distinct CDR3 sequences, with 7% to 10% seen just once and roughly 23% held by the top ten. This clonotype originated in a man aged 18 to 29 who had mild COVID-19 (a few samples of this study predate the infection). Cell type and time point are not known. Material for sequencing was PBMCs or a T cell subset sorted from them (not recorded which).

CDR3 sequence: CASSLDVGEQFF. CDR3 in DNA: TGCGCCAGCAGCCTGGATGTCGGTGAGCAGTTCTTC. The genes are TRBV5-1 and TRBJ2-1; D unresolved. The V end lost 4 bases, the J end lost 9 bases, and 11 bases lay between the germline ends. There are 12 residues in the CDR3. CDR1 SGHRS and CDR2 YFSETQ come from the germline V gene.